Shown below are 17 T cell receptor beta chains from a single sample sequenced in a study of T cells in Graves' hyperthyroidism and ophthalmopathy. TCR beta CDR3 regions were amplified from RNA. During a first-round RT-PCR of the TCR CDR3, the HTBI primer set was used. TCRdb processed the multiplex PCR reads anew with MiXCR; each CDR3 protein has one entry. The table has approximately 430,000 distinct CDR3 sequences, approximately 14% seen once; the top ten hold 13%. The sample was blood. The receptors here all came from a man younger than 30 with Graves' ophthalmopathy.

This clonotype was counted ten times or more. The chain employs TRBV5-1 and TRBJ2-1, with 9 bases identical to TRBD1. V lost 4 bases and J lost 7; bases outside the gene matches: 6. Germline-derived CDR1 and CDR2 are SGHRS and YFSETQ. This CDR3 has 14 residues. The CDR3 DNA reads as TGCGCCAGCAGCAGGGGGACAGGGTGGAATGAGCAGTTCTTC. This codes for CASSRGTGWNEQFF. The complete variable domain, with remaining parts taken from reference TRBV5-1 and TRBJ2-1, reads KAGVTQTPRYLIKTRGQQVTLSCSPISGHRSVSWYQQTPGQGLQFLFEYFSETQRNKGNFPGRFSGRQFSNSRSEMNVSTLELGDSALYLCASSRGTGWNEQFFGPGTRLTVL.

This chain joins TRBV6-1 and TRBJ1-5; 7 positions match TRBD1. Trimming at V came to 4 bases and at J to 1 base, leaving 7 bases not matched to a gene. Germline lookup yields CDR1 MNHNS and CDR2 SASEGT. CDR3 length: 16 amino acids. In DNA form, the CDR3 reads TGTGCCAGCAGTGGCGTGACAGGGTTCAGCAATCAGCCCCAGCATTTT. Translating gives CASSGVTGFSNQPQHF.

J is TRBJ2-3 and V is TRBV5-1; TRBD2 is a possible D gene (5 bases). Trimming left V 4 bases short and J 5 bases short, with 11 bases between. Germline loops: CDR1 SGHRS, CDR2 YFSETQ. The CDR3 is 13 residues long. The CDR3 nucleotides are TGCGCCAGCAGCCTAATAGAGGGAGATACGCAGTATTTT. Its protein is CASSLIEGDTQYF.

This clonotype was seen many times. The rearrangement links TRBV6-1 to TRBJ2-5; the D is unclear. Germline V gene data show CDR1 as MNHNS and CDR2 as SASEGT. Trimming stripped 5 bases from V and 1 base from J, with 17 bases between. CDR3 length equals 16 residues. The CDR3 protein is CASSPPLRRAQETQYF. CDR3 in DNA: TGTGCCAGCAGTCCTCCCCTGAGGCGTGCCCAAGAGACCCAGTACTTC.

This clonotype was seen ten or more times. This chain links TRBV6-1 with TRBJ2-1, with D maybe TRBD2 (5 bases). The CDR3 is 15 amino acids. Trimming removed 6 bases at V and 0 bases at J, with 12 bases between. Per the germline V gene, CDR1 is MNHNS and CDR2 is SASEGT. The CDR3 loop reads CASSPERSSYNEQFF. For the CDR3, the DNA is TGTGCCAGCAGCCCTGAGCGGAGCTCCTACAATGAGCAGTTCTTC.

This clonotype was detected ten times or more. The chain recombines TRBV9 with TRBJ2-7, with 10 nucleotides matching TRBD2. Looked up from germline, CDR1 is SGDLS and CDR2 is YYNGEE. The CDR3 loop spans 16 amino acids. The junction had 9 bases not matched to a gene; V was cut back by 4 bases and J by 2 bases. The CDR3 DNA reads as TGTGCCAGCAGCACCGGGGGAGCGGGAGGGCCCTACGAGCAGTACTTC. Its protein product is CASSTGGAGGPYEQYF.

This clonotype was recorded many times. This rearrangement joins TRBV6-1 to TRBJ2-1; 7 nucleotides match TRBD1. The junction had 9 bases not matched to a gene; V was cut back by 2 bases and J by 2 bases. Germline V gives CDR1 MNHNS, CDR2 SASEGT. CDR3 length equals 17 residues. This chain's CDR3 is CASSERRQGGPYNEQFF. The CDR3 coding sequence is TGTGCCAGCAGTGAACGAAGACAAGGGGGCCCCTACAATGAGCAGTTCTTC.

Concerning this clonotype: The junction does not match germline at one end; this may be a read error. The CDR3 DNA is TGTGCCAGCAGCCAACAGGGGGAAGCTTCCTTT. Translated, it gives CASSQQGEASF. The chain has TRBV27 and TRBJ1-1; 8 bases are shared with TRBD1. There are 11 residues in the CDR3. Looked up from germline, CDR1 is MNHEY and CDR2 is SMNVEV (reference sequence).

There are a few counts of this clonotype. The V gene is TRBV7-6, the J gene TRBJ2-1; 10 nucleotides line up with TRBD2. The V segment lost 1 base and the J segment 5 bases; nucleotides outside the gene matches: 5. The CDR3 sequence is 16 residues long. Germline V gene data show CDR1 as SGHVS and CDR2 as FNYEAQ. For the CDR3, the DNA is TGTGCCAGCAGCTTAGAGGCGAGCGGGGGGGACAATGAGCAGTTCTTC. Its protein is CASSLEASGGDNEQFF. The whole variable domain, filled in from reference TRBV7-6 and TRBJ2-1, reads GAGVSQSPRYKVTKRGQDVALRCDPISGHVSLYWYRQALGQGPEFLTYFNYEAQQDKSGLPNDRFSAERPEGSISTLTIQRTEQRDSAMYRCASSLEASGGDNEQFFGPGTRLTVL.

The chain employs TRBV7-2 and TRBJ2-1; the match to TRBD2 covers 9 bases. V lost 3 bases and J lost 4; bases outside the gene matches: 4. Looked up from germline, CDR1 is SGHTA and CDR2 is FQGNSA. The CDR3 contains 15 residues. CDR3 sequence reads: CASSFSLAGYNEQFF. The CDR3 nucleotides are TGTGCCAGCAGCTTTTCCCTAGCGGGGTACAATGAGCAGTTCTTC.

At least ten counts were recorded for this clonotype. This chain joins TRBV29-1 and TRBJ2-2; D is uncertain. The germline V gene encodes CDR1 SQVTM and CDR2 ANQGSEA. This CDR3 comprises 13 residues. V gave up 4 bases and J gave up 1 base, with 7 bases separating them. CDR3 loop: CSVVWRNTGELFF. CDR3 coding DNA: TGCAGCGTTGTGTGGAGGAACACCGGGGAGCTGTTTTTT.

The V call is TRBV4-3, the J call TRBJ1-2; TRBD1 matches at 7 bases. The trim removed 1 base at V and 4 bases at J, leaving 6 bases unmatched. The length of the CDR3 is 15 residues. Germline CDR1 reads LGHNA; CDR2 reads YSLEER. Here the CDR3 reads CASSQARDSSYGYTF. In nucleotides, the CDR3 is TGCGCCAGCAGCCAAGCCAGGGACAGCTCCTATGGCTACACCTTC.

This clonotype was picked up many times. The rearrangement uses TRBV30 and TRBJ2-5, with D unclear. The CDR3 contains 12 residues. Trimming removed 0 bases from V and 10 bases from J, with 12 bases in between. Germline V lookup: CDR1 GTSNPN, CDR2 SVGIG (reference sequence). The CDR3 bases are TGTGCCTGGAGTGTAGGACGAGCAGTCCAGTACTTC. It is translated as CAWSVGRAVQYF.

This clonotype was detected only a few times. The chain links TRBV20-1 to TRBJ2-2; a weak D match, TRBD2 (6 bases). From germline, CDR1 is DFQATT and CDR2 SNEGSKA (reference sequence). Trimming took off 5 bases at V and 2 bases at J, with 15 bases between the two ends. The length of the CDR3 is 15 residues. The CDR3 DNA reads TGCAGTGCTCCGACGTGGCGGGGTAACACCGGGGAGCTGTTTTTT. Translated, it gives CSAPTWRGNTGELFF.

This clonotype came up many times. The genes are TRBV12-3 or TRBV12-4 and TRBJ1-3, with D tentatively TRBD1 (5 bases). The CDR3 runs to 15 residues. Deletions cut 7 bases from V and 7 bases from J, with 20 bases between. The DNA for the CDR3 is TGTGCCAGCACCCTTTGGGGGAGAAAGGGGAACACCATATATTTT. Translation: CASTLWGRKGNTIYF.

This clonotype has a handful of counts. J is TRBJ2-1 and V is TRBV27; 8 nucleotides line up with TRBD2. CDR3 length equals 16 residues. Germline-derived CDR1 and CDR2 are MNHEY and SMNVEV (reference sequence). V lost 3 bases to trimming and J lost 9 bases; unmatched junction nucleotides: 13. The CDR3 DNA sequence: TGTGCCAGCAGTTTTACGGGAGGGCCTTTAGTAAGTGAGCAGTTCTTC. Protein: CASSFTGGPLVSEQFF.

This clonotype was picked up a small number of times. The V gene is TRBV7-8, the J gene TRBJ2-5, with TRBD2 matching over 7 bases. Trimming at V came to 2 bases and at J to 0 bases, leaving 3 bases not matched to a gene. CDR1 and CDR2 (germline): SGHVS, FQNEAQ. CDR3 length: 15 residues. The DNA for the CDR3 is TGTGCCAGCAGCTTATACGGGGGGTACCAAGAGACCCAGTACTTC. Translating it yields CASSLYGGYQETQYF.